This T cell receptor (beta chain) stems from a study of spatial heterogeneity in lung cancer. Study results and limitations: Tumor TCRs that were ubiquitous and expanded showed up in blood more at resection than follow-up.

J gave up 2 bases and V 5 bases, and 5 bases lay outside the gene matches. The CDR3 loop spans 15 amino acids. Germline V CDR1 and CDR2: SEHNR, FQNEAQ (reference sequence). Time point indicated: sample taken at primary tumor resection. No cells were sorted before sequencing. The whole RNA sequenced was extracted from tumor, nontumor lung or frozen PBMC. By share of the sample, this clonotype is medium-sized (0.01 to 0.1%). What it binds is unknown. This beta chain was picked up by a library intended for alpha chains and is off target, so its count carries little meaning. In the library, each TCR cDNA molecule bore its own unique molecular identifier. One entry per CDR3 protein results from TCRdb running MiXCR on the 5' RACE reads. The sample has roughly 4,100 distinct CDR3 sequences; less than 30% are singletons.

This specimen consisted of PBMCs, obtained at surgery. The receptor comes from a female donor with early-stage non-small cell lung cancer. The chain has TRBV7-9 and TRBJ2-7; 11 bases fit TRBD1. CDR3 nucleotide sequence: TGTGCCAGCAGCAGAGGGACAGGGGGTCCCTACGAGCAGTACTTC. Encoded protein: CASSRGTGGPYEQYF.